A single T cell receptor beta chain is shown here with its context. The sample holds a few counts of this clone. No cognate antigen has been identified for it. Per-nucleotide qualities are absent, and no much larger clonotype sits a single base away. This specimen belongs to a study of PD-L1 blockade in urothelial cancer (dated by TCRdb to the late 2010s). Context from the whole study: Therapy was started in the mid-2010s for all patients, and atezolizumab 1,200 mg was administered intravenously every 3 weeks. In the same patients, whole exome sequencing and RNA sequencing of pretreatment tumors were performed in addition to TCR sequencing. About 90% of the roughly 29 patients were identified as males with urothelial cancer of bladder origin, and a prior smoking history was reported by 18 of 29 patients. Pretreatment tumor samples, along with matched peripheral blood serially collected before and after atezolizumab treatment, were subjected to TCR sequencing. Pretreatment blood TCR-seq was available for 27 to 30 patients, at least one posttreatment blood collection was obtained for some 25 patients, and tumor TCR-seq was available for some 25 patients. Fewer than ten patients reached durable clinical benefit, while roughly 22 patients did not. Somatic, immune and clinical correlates of response to PD-L1 blockade with atezolizumab in urothelial cancer were the focus of an exploratory multi-omic analysis. Durable clinical benefit was defined as a progression-free survival longer than 6 months, and TCR features were additionally tested against progression-free survival and overall survival. A median of about 140,000 T cells and some 84,000 unique TCRs was obtained from blood samples, and a median clonality of approximately 0.08 was observed. An ECOG performance status of 0 or 1 was recorded for the patients, and 0 to 3 prior chemotherapy regimens had been received by the patients. Blood samples were analyzed 3 weeks after the start of treatment (second dose) and 6 weeks after the start of treatment.

For this chain, trimming is 1 base at the V end and 6 bases at the J end, and the number of junction bases without a gene match is 4. Sequences LNHNV (CDR1) and YYDKDF (CDR2) are obtained from the germline V gene (reference sequence). The CDR3 holds 15 amino acids from the cysteine to the phenylalanine. The kept DNA is CDR3 alone, 45 bases in frame from the first base. Synthetic TCR analog templates were spiked into each PCR so that absolute template abundance could be estimated from read counts. The immunoSEQ assay used bias-controlled V and J gene primers to amplify TCRbeta CDR3 regions from genomic DNA. Sequencing of rearranged TCRbeta segments was done at approximately 20X coverage. For the original study's pipeline: Clustering was used to correct sequencing errors, and CDR3s were annotated against IMGT so that V, D and J genes could be assigned. Downstream analyses used only productive TCRbeta rearrangements and left out out-of-frame or stop-codon sequences. To compute clonality, Shannon entropy was normalized by the log of the number of unique productive sequences and then subtracted from one. Fisher's exact test with Benjamini-Hochberg correction, at a threshold of adjusted p below 0.01, was used to find clones that differed between time points or between blood and tumor. TCRdb mirrors the immuneACCESS table, restricted to in-frame sequences. Some clones are absent from its copies; in checked studies, under half trace to an unresolved V gene, and the reason for the others is unknown. For V, J and clone size, that table is used; D and trimming come from the DNA. This sample comprises around 100,000 clones, about 90% of them detected only once. 0.8% to 1% of the sample is held by the ten biggest clonotypes.

Study-wide conclusions, independent of this receptor: Because the sample size was small (n ≈ 27) and many exploratory analyses were performed, the results are intended to be hypothesis-generating. A pretreatment peripheral blood TCR clonality below the median was linked to improved progression-free and overall survival. Patients with durable benefit showed greater expansion of tumor-associated TCR clones in peripheral blood 3 weeks after starting treatment (n of about 20, p = 0.022).

A cohort of around 29 patients with locally advanced or metastatic urothelial carcinoma, treated at Memorial Sloan Kettering on a trial protocol, was included. Peripheral blood mononuclear cells were collected pretreatment and during treatment, with between 1 and 8 total time points per patient. The Qiagen DNeasy Blood extraction kit was used to purify genomic DNA from total PBMCs and from tumor samples. PBMCs were collected pretreatment and during treatment and were isolated and stored as previously described. The chain is made from TRBV15 and TRBJ1-4, with TRBD1 identical over 8 junction bases. Material: PBMCs, obtained around atezolizumab (anti-PD-L1) treatment. The TCR sequence derives from a woman of 80 years or more with urothelial cancer. The DNA is as follows: TGTGCCACCAGCAGAGTAGGGACAGGTGATGAAAAACTGTTTTTT. This is translated as CATSRVGTGDEKLFF.